Listed here are 20 T cell receptor beta chains from one sample, sequenced in a study of T-cell reconstitution after alpha-beta-depleted transplantation in children. This sample's TCRbeta library carried unique molecular identifier barcodes. TCRdb independently ran MiXCR on the PCR reads; one entry per CDR3 protein. This sample has hundreds of thousands of distinct CDR3 sequences, with approximately 20% found just once. The source material was PBMCs from the stem cell graft donor, sampled from the stem cell graft. The receptors originated from a human donor who donated a stem cell graft to a child with acute lymphoblastic leukemia.

There are a few counts of this clonotype. The chain couples TRBV6-5 to TRBJ2-1; no clear D. The CDR3 is 18 amino acids. Germline CDR1 MNHEY, CDR2 SVGAGI. Trimming cost V 3 bases and J 0 bases, with 18 bases left between them. The CDR3 is CASSYPDGPYRSYNEQFF. CDR3 DNA: TGTGCCAGCAGTTATCCGGACGGACCCTACCGCTCCTACAATGAGCAGTTCTTC.

The DNA for the CDR3 is TGTGCCAGCAGCCATGGACTGAGCAACGGGGAGCTGTTTTTT. Its translation: CASSHGLSNGELFF. This chain links TRBV11-3 with TRBJ2-2, with a tentative D call TRBD2 (5 bases). The germline V gene has CDR1 SGHNT and CDR2 YENEEA. Between the trimmed V and J ends, which lost 5 bases and 7 bases, there was a span of 14 bases. The CDR3 length is 14 residues.

The chain employs TRBV3-1 and TRBJ2-7, with TRBD2 matching over 9 bases. Germline CDR1 and CDR2: LGHDT and YNNKEL (reference sequence). The CDR3 has 14 residues. With 8 bases clipped from V and 2 bases from J, the junction kept 7 bases outside the gene matches. CDR3 sequence (DNA): TGTGCCAGCGGACCACTAGCGGGTCCCTACGAGCAGTACTTC. Translating gives CASGPLAGPYEQYF.

The chain couples TRBV4-1 to TRBJ2-7, with D tentatively TRBD1 (5 bases). The CDR3 has 14 amino acids. V lost 7 bases and J lost 5, with 18 bases in between. From germline, CDR1 is MGHRA and CDR2 YSYEKL. CDR3 sequence (DNA): TGCGCCAGCAATTTAGGGCAGGGATACGACGAGCAGTACTTC. Translating it yields CASNLGQGYDEQYF.

The table lists this clonotype with a few counts. The gene calls are TRBV6-1 and TRBJ2-1, with 10 nucleotides matching TRBD2. Losses at the gene ends were 7 bases for V and 8 bases for J; bases not matched to a gene: 11. There are 15 residues in the CDR3. Germline V gene sequence: CDR1 MNHNS, CDR2 SASEGT. The CDR3 loop is CASTMGLARLDEQFF. The DNA for the CDR3 is TGTGCCAGCACTATGGGACTAGCGCGCTTGGATGAGCAGTTCTTC.

The chain links TRBV12-3 or TRBV12-4 to TRBJ2-4, with 8 bases aligning to TRBD2. Trimming removed 1 base from V and 7 bases from J; junction bases left unmatched: 9. The CDR3 loop spans 16 amino acids. CDR3 bases: TGTGCCAGCAGTTTAGGTAGCGGGATTAGTGGCAACATTCAGTACTTC. This codes for CASSLGSGISGNIQYF.

The CDR3 spells CAIRPSGFSYEQYF. The DNA of the CDR3 is TGTGCCATCAGGCCTAGCGGGTTTTCCTACGAGCAGTACTTC. The chain links TRBV10-3 to TRBJ2-7; 8 bases are shared with TRBD2. The junction had 5 bases not matched to a gene; V was cut back by 6 bases and J by 1 base. This CDR3 is 14 amino acids long. Germline CDR1 is ENHRY and CDR2 is SYGVKD.

This clonotype was seen a single time. The V call is TRBV3-1, the J call TRBJ2-2, with D perhaps matching TRBD2 (5 bases). This CDR3 region has 14 residues. Germline lookup yields CDR1 LGHDT and CDR2 YNNKEL (reference sequence). Deletions cut 8 bases from V and 5 bases from J, with 15 bases between. CDR3 amino acids: CASCLEGHTGELFF. For the CDR3, the DNA is TGTGCCAGCTGTTTAGAGGGCCATACCGGGGAGCTGTTTTTT.

This clonotype was seen at least ten times. The chain is built from TRBV29-1 and TRBJ2-5; no definite D call. Germline CDR1 SQVTM, CDR2 ANQGSEA. V was clipped by 4 bases and J by 2 bases, with 5 bases between them. The CDR3 runs to 11 residues. The CDR3 DNA follows: TGCAGCGTTGGACCTCAAGAGACCCAGTACTTC. Translated: CSVGPQETQYF. Drawing the rest from reference TRBV29-1 and TRBJ2-5, the complete variable domain is SAVISQKPSRDICQRGTSLTIQCQVDSQVTMMFWYRQQPGQSLTLIATANQGSEATYESGFVIDKFPISRPNLTFSTLTVSNMSPEDSSIYLCSVGPQETQYFGPGTRLLVL.

The chain is built from TRBV20-1 and TRBJ1-5; 8 bases fit TRBD1. This CDR3 is built from 14 residues. Trimming took 6 bases from V and 7 from J; bases not matched to a gene: 11. The germline V gene encodes CDR1 DFQATT and CDR2 SNEGSKA (reference sequence). CDR3 loop: CSATSPGGLQPQHF. The CDR3 DNA reads as TGCAGTGCGACCTCTCCAGGGGGCCTCCAGCCCCAGCATTTT.

The CDR3 sequence is CASRPRSTGELFF. The CDR3 DNA sequence: TGCGCCAGCAGGCCCAGGTCCACCGGGGAGCTGTTTTTT. The rearrangement uses TRBV5-1 and TRBJ2-2, with D hard to call. Trimming left V 5 bases short and J 4 bases short, with 9 bases between. The CDR3 has 13 amino acids. Germline V gene data show CDR1 as SGHRS and CDR2 as YFSETQ.

This clonotype was counted many times. This chain links TRBV15 with TRBJ2-7; D remains ambiguous. The V gene's germline CDR1 is LNHNV and CDR2 YYDKDF (reference sequence). CDR3 length equals 12 residues. The germline V and J ends were trimmed by 8 bases and 0 bases, with 8 bases remaining between them. The CDR3 spells CATLGPSYEQYF. The CDR3 region has the DNA TGTGCCACCCTTGGGCCCTCCTACGAGCAGTACTTC.

This chain joins TRBV6-2 or TRBV6-3 and TRBJ2-2; D uncertain. Germline CDR1 and CDR2: MNHEY and SVGEGT. This CDR3 contains 15 residues. V lost 8 bases and J lost 4, with 17 bases in between. The CDR3 DNA follows: TGTGCCAGCCTTACCTACTATGATCCCACCGGGGAGCTGTTTTTT. As protein: CASLTYYDPTGELFF.

The chain joins TRBV20-1 to TRBJ2-7, with 11 bases matching TRBD2. The CDR3 runs 14 residues. The junction had 10 bases not matched to a gene; V was cut back by 6 bases and J by 6 bases. Germline V gene lookup returns CDR1 DFQATT and CDR2 SNEGSKA (reference sequence). The CDR3 DNA sequence: TGCAGTGCCCCCCCCCTAGCGGGAGGTGGCGAGCAGTACTTC. Its translation is CSAPPLAGGGEQYF.

V usage is TRBV9 and J usage is TRBJ2-5, with D unclear. V was trimmed by 3 bases and J by 5 bases, leaving 8 bases between them. The CDR3 is 12 amino acids. Germline V gene sequence: CDR1 SGDLS, CDR2 YYNGEE. In DNA, the CDR3 is TGTGCCAGCAGCGACCAGAGGGAGACCCAGTACTTC. Translating it yields CASSDQRETQYF.

Only a few counts were recorded for this clonotype. The CDR3 region has the DNA TGTGCCAGCAGCCTCATAGGTGCGGGAGGTTTGGAGACCCAGTACTTC. Amino acids: CASSLIGAGGLETQYF. This chain joins TRBV7-9 and TRBJ2-5, with 8 positions matching TRBD2. CDR1 is SEHNR and CDR2 is FQNEAQ in the germline V gene (reference sequence). The CDR3 has 16 residues. V gave up 5 bases and J gave up 5 bases; unmatched junction bases: 13.

This clonotype was detected a few times. The V gene is TRBV27, the J gene TRBJ2-3, with D uncertain. The V gene lost 2 bases and the J gene lost 2 bases, with 11 bases spanning the gap. Germline CDR1 reads MNHEY; CDR2 reads SMNVEV (reference sequence). The CDR3 is made up of 15 amino acids. CDR3 region: CASSLVGQDTDTQYF. For the CDR3, the DNA is TGTGCCAGCAGTTTAGTGGGCCAGGACACAGATACGCAGTATTTT.

This clonotype was found a few times. V gene TRBV27 combines with J gene TRBJ2-3; 7 bases agree with TRBD1. This CDR3 comprises 15 residues. The V gene's germline CDR1 is MNHEY and CDR2 SMNVEV (reference sequence). V was pared by 5 bases and J by 7 bases, with 12 bases of the junction left unmatched. The CDR3 DNA sequence: TGTGCCAGCAGTATCCACAGGGGCCAAGTTTATACGCAGTATTTT. It encodes CASSIHRGQVYTQYF.

The CDR3 DNA reads as TGTGCCAGCTCATCCTCGACACTCTTTCAAGAGACCCAGTACTTC. This encodes CASSSSTLFQETQYF. The chain recombines TRBV18 with TRBJ2-5; D remains unclear. The CDR3 consists of 15 residues. Deletions cut 5 bases from V and 2 bases from J, with 15 bases between. CDR1 KGHSH and CDR2 LQKENI come from the germline V gene.

The chain links TRBV7-2 to TRBJ2-3, with a weak D call TRBD2 (6 bases). Deletions cut 7 bases from V and 0 bases from J, with 14 bases between. Per the germline V gene, CDR1 is SGHTA and CDR2 is FQGNSA. The CDR3 sequence is 15 residues long. The CDR3 DNA reads TGTGCCAGCATAGTCGGGAGCCTTAGCACAGATACGCAGTATTTT. It encodes CASIVGSLSTDTQYF.